This TCR beta chain comes out of a study of cytotoxic CD8 clonotypes in ibrutinib-treated CLL. Repertoires were generated with immunoSEQ multiplex PCR, while TCRdb's copy carries only in-frame clones and drops some. Here the sample spans about 200,000 clones, roughly three quarters being singletons. Trimming at V came to 5 bases and at J to 5 bases, leaving 11 bases not matched to a gene. The CDR3 has 15 amino acids. CDR1 and CDR2 (germline): LNHNV, YYDKDF (reference sequence). This clonotype was sampled from a human donor with chronic lymphocytic leukemia. This chain connects TRBV15 to TRBJ2-5, with 7 bases that match TRBD1. The starting material was PBMCs, obtained after 12 months of ibrutinib treatment. The CDR3 loop is CATSGQTGLGETQYF. CDR3 nucleotides: TGTGCCACCAGCGGCCAGACAGGGCTTGGGGAGACCCAGTACTTC.